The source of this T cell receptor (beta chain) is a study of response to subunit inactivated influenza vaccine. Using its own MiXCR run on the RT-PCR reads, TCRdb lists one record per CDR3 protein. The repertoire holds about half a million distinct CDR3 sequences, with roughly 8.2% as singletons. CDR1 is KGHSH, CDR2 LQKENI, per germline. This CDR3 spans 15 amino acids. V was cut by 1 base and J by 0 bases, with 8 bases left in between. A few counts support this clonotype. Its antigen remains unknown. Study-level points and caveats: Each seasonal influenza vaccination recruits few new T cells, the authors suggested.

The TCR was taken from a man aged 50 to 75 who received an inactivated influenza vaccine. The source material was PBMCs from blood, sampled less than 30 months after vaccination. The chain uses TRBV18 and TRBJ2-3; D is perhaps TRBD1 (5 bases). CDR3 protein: CASSPRQRSTDTQYF. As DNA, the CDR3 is TGTGCCAGCTCACCACGACAGAGAAGCACAGATACGCAGTATTTT.